This T cell receptor (beta chain) was found in a study of T cell responses to AZD1222 COVID-19 vaccine. Germline loops: CDR1 SGHTA, CDR2 FQGTGA. The junction had 8 bases not matched to a gene; V was cut back by 10 bases and J by 0 bases. The CDR3 is 14 residues long. Worth noting for this clone: Antigen specificity is unknown.

Profiled with immunoSEQ multiplex PCR; TCRdb holds only in-frame clones, not every one. The sample has over 130,000 clones; more than 80% are singletons. Broader study findings: Seropositive status at baseline applied to only five or six AZD1222 recipients.

This specimen was peripheral blood, taken 28 days after the second dose of the MenACWY control vaccine. This chain links TRBV7-3 with TRBJ2-7; 8 bases fit TRBD1. The source of this sequence is an adult who received the MenACWY meningococcal vaccine as a control. As DNA, the CDR3 is TGTGCCACTCCGGGCGGACAGGGCTCCTACGAGCAGTACTTC. Translation: CATPGGQGSYEQYF.